These 4 T cell receptor beta chains were sequenced from one sample in a study of shared clonotypes between healthy human individuals. TCRdb keeps only in-frame clones here, not all; method: immunoSEQ multiplex PCR. Counted here are around 2.3 million clones, 90% to 97% occurring once; the ten biggest clones make up around 0.13%. The sequenced sample was naive CD4+ T cells sorted from blood. Stated subset: CD45RA+ positively selected. Receptor source: a man between 18 and 29 years old in good health.

The V call is TRBV11-3, the J call TRBJ2-7, with 8 bases that match TRBD1. The V gene's germline CDR1 is SGHNT and CDR2 YENEEA. V dropped 1 base and J dropped 2; count of bases not matched to a gene: 1. There are 14 residues in the CDR3. The CDR3 loop is CASSLAQGAYEQYF. CDR3 DNA: TGTGCCAGCAGCTTAGCACAGGGGGCCTACGAGCAGTACTTC.

This clone was recorded once. The rearrangement links TRBV5-6 to TRBJ2-6; possibly TRBD1 or TRBD2 for D (5 bases each). V was pared by 1 base and J by 3 bases, with 8 bases between. Germline V CDR1 and CDR2: SGHDT, YYEEEE. This CDR3 has 15 residues. In DNA form, the CDR3 reads TGTGCCAGCAGCTTGTCGGGGCTTGGGGCCAACGTCCTGACTTTC. This sequence encodes CASSLSGLGANVLTF.

This clone was seen just once. This sequence joins TRBV13 and TRBJ2-7, with no clear D. V lost 6 bases and J lost 6, with 12 bases in between. Germline CDR1 PRHDT, CDR2 FYEKMQ (reference sequence). CDR3 size: 12 residues. DNA of the CDR3: TGTGCCAGCAGTCAACGCCAGGCCGAGCAGTACTTC. Translating gives CASSQRQAEQYF.

The chain carries TRBV5-4 and TRBJ1-6, with TRBD1 matching 7 bases. From germline, CDR1 is SGHNT and CDR2 YYREEE (reference sequence). The CDR3 runs to 15 residues. V was clipped by 2 bases and J by 9 bases; unmatched bases: 8. The CDR3 nucleotides are TGTGCCAGCAGCTTACCGGGACAGCTGGGTTCACCCCTCCACTTT. Protein product: CASSLPGQLGSPLHF.